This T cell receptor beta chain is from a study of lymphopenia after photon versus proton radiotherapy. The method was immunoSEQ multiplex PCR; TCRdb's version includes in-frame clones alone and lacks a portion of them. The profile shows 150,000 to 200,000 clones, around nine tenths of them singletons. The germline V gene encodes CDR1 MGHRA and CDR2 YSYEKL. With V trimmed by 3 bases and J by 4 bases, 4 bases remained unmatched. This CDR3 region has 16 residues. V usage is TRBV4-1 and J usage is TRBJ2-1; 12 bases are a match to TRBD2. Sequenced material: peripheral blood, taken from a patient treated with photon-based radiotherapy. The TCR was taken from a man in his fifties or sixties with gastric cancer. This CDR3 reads CASSQTLAGGYNEQFF. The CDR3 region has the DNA TGCGCCAGCAGCCAGACACTAGCGGGGGGATACAATGAGCAGTTCTTC.